A selection of T cell receptor beta chains follows, all from one sample in a study of CD8 T cells in ankylosing spondylitis. Each CDR3 protein gets one entry after TCRdb re-called the 5' RACE reads with MiXCR. This sample has approximately 240,000 distinct CDR3 sequences, with approximately 24% found just once. Sequenced sample: blood, either unsorted or a sorted T cell fraction (not recorded which). The receptors derive from a male donor with ankylosing spondylitis or in good health (not recorded which). The CDR3 runs from the conserved cysteine through the conserved F or W. Fields, in order: CDR3 protein, CDR3 DNA, V gene, J gene, D gene, clone size. The D gene is left open where the match is weak. Not all rows give a size; the values are once, few, many and, for expanded clones, a class.

CDR3 protein: CSASAPWPQTDTQYF
CDR3 DNA: TGCAGTGCTAGTGCCCCTTGGCCTCAGACAGATACGCAGTATTTT
V gene: TRBV20-1
J gene: TRBJ2-3
D gene: -
clone size: -

CDR3 protein: CASSAAGTSFQETQYF
CDR3 DNA: TGTGCCAGCAGTGCAGCCGGGACTAGCTTCCAAGAGACCCAGTACTTC
V gene: TRBV12-3/TRBV12-4
J gene: TRBJ2-5
D gene: TRBD2
clone size: few

CDR3 protein: CSAREGTATDTQYF
CDR3 DNA: TGCAGTGCTAGAGAGGGGACAGCCACAGATACGCAGTATTTT
V gene: TRBV20-1
J gene: TRBJ2-3
D gene: TRBD1
clone size: few

CDR3 protein: CSGGTYGYTF
CDR3 DNA: TGCAGTGGAGGGACTTATGGCTACACCTTC
V gene: TRBV20-1
J gene: TRBJ1-2
D gene: -
clone size: -

CDR3 protein: CASSADRLQYF
CDR3 DNA: TGTGCCAGCAGTGCGGACAGACTGCAGTACTTC
V gene: TRBV2
J gene: TRBJ2-7
D gene: -
clone size: many

CDR3 protein: CASRAIQGSLQYF
CDR3 DNA: TGTGCCAGCAGGGCGATCCAGGGGTCGTTGCAGTACTTC
V gene: TRBV6-1
J gene: TRBJ2-7
D gene: -
clone size: -

CDR3 protein: CSTTGYREEQFF
CDR3 DNA: TGCAGCACGACAGGGTATCGTGAGGAGCAGTTCTTC
V gene: TRBV20-1
J gene: TRBJ2-1
D gene: TRBD1
clone size: -

CDR3 protein: CASSLAGPDYGYTF
CDR3 DNA: TGTGCCAGCAGCTTAGCAGGGCCGGACTATGGCTACACCTTC
V gene: TRBV7-9
J gene: TRBJ1-2
D gene: -
clone size: few

CDR3 protein: CSVAPDGSLGYTF
CDR3 DNA: TGCAGCGTTGCGCCAGACGGTAGCCTCGGCTACACCTTC
V gene: TRBV29-1
J gene: TRBJ1-2
D gene: -
clone size: many

CDR3 protein: CASQGLGQPQHF
CDR3 DNA: TGTGCCAGTCAGGGGTTGGGTCAGCCCCAGCATTTT
V gene: TRBV6-2/TRBV6-3
J gene: TRBJ1-5
D gene: -
clone size: many

CDR3 protein: CSARDLAGGWETQYF
CDR3 DNA: TGCAGTGCTAGGGATCTAGCGGGGGGATGGGAGACCCAGTACTTC
V gene: TRBV20-1
J gene: TRBJ2-5
D gene: TRBD2
clone size: -

CDR3 protein: CASSRAGTYEQYF
CDR3 DNA: TGTGCCAGCAGCCGAGCGGGGACCTACGAGCAGTACTTC
V gene: TRBV7-2
J gene: TRBJ2-7
D gene: TRBD2
clone size: -

CDR3 protein: CASSLAKVGEQYF
CDR3 DNA: TGTGCCAGCAGTTTGGCAAAAGTGGGCGAGCAGTACTTC
V gene: TRBV12-3/TRBV12-4
J gene: TRBJ2-7
D gene: -
clone size: -

CDR3 protein: CSAPPSGGAYNEQFF
CDR3 DNA: TGCAGTGCTCCTCCAAGCGGGGGGGCCTACAATGAGCAGTTCTTC
V gene: TRBV20-1
J gene: TRBJ2-1
D gene: TRBD2
clone size: -

CDR3 protein: CASSMKGGPRFF
CDR3 DNA: TGTGCCAGTAGTATGAAGGGGGGCCCCCGGTTCTTC
V gene: TRBV19
J gene: TRBJ2-1
D gene: -
clone size: many

CDR3 protein: CASSLLQGGGELFF
CDR3 DNA: TGTGCCAGCAGCTTACTCCAGGGGGGCGGGGAGCTGTTTTTT
V gene: TRBV11-2
J gene: TRBJ2-2
D gene: -
clone size: few

CDR3 protein: CASSPDRSLAKNIQYF
CDR3 DNA: TGTGCCAGCAGTCCTGACAGGTCTCTAGCCAAAAACATTCAGTACTTC
V gene: TRBV2
J gene: TRBJ2-4
D gene: -
clone size: -

CDR3 protein: CASSLGLGERVTDTQYF
CDR3 DNA: TGCGCCAGCAGCTTGGGTTTGGGTGAGAGGGTGACAGATACGCAGTATTTT
V gene: TRBV5-1
J gene: TRBJ2-3
D gene: -
clone size: many

CDR3 protein: CSASLAGGLGTQYF
CDR3 DNA: TGCAGTGCGTCACTAGCGGGGGGGCTTGGTACGCAGTATTTT
V gene: TRBV20-1
J gene: TRBJ2-3
D gene: TRBD2
clone size: -

CDR3 protein: CSPTRQGSYEQYF
CDR3 DNA: TGCAGCCCAACCCGCCAGGGCTCCTACGAGCAGTACTTC
V gene: TRBV29-1
J gene: TRBJ2-7
D gene: -
clone size: few

CDR3 protein: CSAIPPSPRASPLHF
CDR3 DNA: TGCAGTGCTATCCCCCCCTCGCCCAGGGCCTCACCCCTCCACTTT
V gene: TRBV20-1
J gene: TRBJ1-6
D gene: -
clone size: few

CDR3 protein: CASSSTRDRVGNTIYF
CDR3 DNA: TGTGCCAGCAGCTCCACCCGGGACAGGGTTGGAAACACCATATATTTT
V gene: TRBV5-6
J gene: TRBJ1-3
D gene: TRBD1
clone size: few

CDR3 protein: CASSLAREAYEQYF
CDR3 DNA: TGTGCCAGCAGCCTGGCACGGGAGGCCTACGAGCAGTACTTC
V gene: TRBV4-2
J gene: TRBJ2-7
D gene: TRBD2
clone size: many

CDR3 protein: CASRNGQGMGEQFF
CDR3 DNA: TGTGCCAGCAGGAACGGACAGGGAATGGGTGAGCAGTTCTTC
V gene: TRBV2
J gene: TRBJ2-1
D gene: TRBD1
clone size: few

CDR3 protein: CSAREAGRAKNIQYF
CDR3 DNA: TGCAGTGCTAGAGAGGCAGGGAGGGCCAAAAACATTCAGTACTTC
V gene: TRBV20-1
J gene: TRBJ2-4
D gene: -
clone size: -

CDR3 protein: CSARGESNYYNEQFF
CDR3 DNA: TGCAGTGCTAGAGGCGAGAGTAACTACTACAATGAGCAGTTCTTC
V gene: TRBV20-1
J gene: TRBJ2-1
D gene: -
clone size: many

CDR3 protein: CASSVLQGDLKYF
CDR3 DNA: TGTGCCAGCAGCGTACTACAGGGGGACCTCAAGTACTTC
V gene: TRBV7-7
J gene: TRBJ2-7
D gene: TRBD1
clone size: -

CDR3 protein: CSVVFDRGSSGANVLTF
CDR3 DNA: TGCAGCGTTGTATTCGACAGGGGCTCCTCTGGGGCCAACGTCCTGACTTTC
V gene: TRBV29-1
J gene: TRBJ2-6
D gene: TRBD1
clone size: -

CDR3 protein: CSARGRTGPGELFF
CDR3 DNA: TGCAGTGCTAGAGGAAGGACAGGGCCCGGGGAGCTGTTTTTT
V gene: TRBV20-1
J gene: TRBJ2-2
D gene: TRBD1
clone size: -

CDR3 protein: CASSLPGRAEQYF
CDR3 DNA: TGTGCCAGCAGTTTACCGGGCAGGGCCGAGCAGTACTTC
V gene: TRBV28
J gene: TRBJ2-7
D gene: -
clone size: -

CDR3 protein: CASAPDRGNQETQYF
CDR3 DNA: TGTGCCTCCGCGCCGGACAGGGGAAACCAAGAGACCCAGTACTTC
V gene: TRBV2
J gene: TRBJ2-5
D gene: TRBD1
clone size: -

CDR3 protein: CAISDPGQGSSYEQYF
CDR3 DNA: TGTGCCATCAGTGACCCGGGACAGGGGAGCTCCTACGAGCAGTACTTC
V gene: TRBV10-3
J gene: TRBJ2-7
D gene: TRBD1
clone size: many

CDR3 protein: CASSRGDSYNEQFF
CDR3 DNA: TGTGCCAGCAGCCGGGGGGACTCCTACAATGAGCAGTTCTTC
V gene: TRBV5-5
J gene: TRBJ2-1
D gene: TRBD2
clone size: -

CDR3 protein: CASSSGQGNYGYTF
CDR3 DNA: TGCGCCAGCAGCTCGGGACAGGGGAACTATGGCTACACCTTC
V gene: TRBV5-1
J gene: TRBJ1-2
D gene: TRBD1
clone size: many

CDR3 protein: CASTQDQVDTGELFF
CDR3 DNA: TGTGCCAGCACCCAAGACCAGGTGGACACCGGGGAGCTGTTTTTT
V gene: TRBV12-3/TRBV12-4
J gene: TRBJ2-2
D gene: -
clone size: -

CDR3 protein: CASSLGRAGVGTEAFF
CDR3 DNA: TGTGCCAGCAGCTTAGGTAGGGCAGGGGTAGGGACTGAAGCTTTCTTT
V gene: TRBV7-2
J gene: TRBJ1-1
D gene: -
clone size: -

CDR3 protein: CAISDGGQGGETQYF
CDR3 DNA: TGTGCCATCAGTGACGGGGGGCAAGGAGGAGAGACCCAGTACTTC
V gene: TRBV10-3
J gene: TRBJ2-5
D gene: -
clone size: few

CDR3 protein: CASSDPGGNEQFF
CDR3 DNA: TGTGCCAGCAGTGATCCCGGGGGCAATGAGCAGTTCTTC
V gene: TRBV2
J gene: TRBJ2-1
D gene: -
clone size: -

CDR3 protein: CASKFGLASTDTQYF
CDR3 DNA: TGTGCCAGCAAATTCGGGCTAGCGAGCACAGATACGCAGTATTTT
V gene: TRBV4-2
J gene: TRBJ2-3
D gene: -
clone size: -

CDR3 protein: CSVEDPETYEQYF
CDR3 DNA: TGCAGCGTTGAAGATCCCGAGACCTACGAGCAGTACTTC
V gene: TRBV29-1
J gene: TRBJ2-7
D gene: -
clone size: many

CDR3 protein: CASSPRDNVAYEQYF
CDR3 DNA: TGTGCCAGCAGCCCCCGGGACAACGTAGCCTACGAGCAGTACTTC
V gene: TRBV11-2
J gene: TRBJ2-7
D gene: -
clone size: -

CDR3 protein: CASSPSQGDSYNEQFF
CDR3 DNA: TGCGCCAGCAGCCCCTCACAGGGGGACTCCTACAATGAGCAGTTCTTC
V gene: TRBV4-1
J gene: TRBJ2-1
D gene: TRBD1
clone size: -